These 17 T cell receptor beta chains originate from one sample sequenced in a study of cytomegalovirus exposure and HLA in healthy donors. The PCR used 60 Vbeta and 13 Jbeta primers. Generated by immunoSEQ multiplex PCR, the TCRdb table keeps only in-frame clones and is missing some. The data show roughly 98,000 clones, roughly 79% seen once. Sequencing was carried out using PBMCs. The receptor source for this set is a female donor in good health and CMV-seropositive.

The rearrangement joins TRBV4-3 to TRBJ2-3, with 10 bases fitting TRBD2. This CDR3 comprises 16 residues. CDR1 LGHNA and CDR2 YSLEER come from the germline V gene. The trim removed 1 base at V and 3 bases at J, leaving 4 bases unmatched. This CDR3 reads CASSQGASGSTDTQYF. The CDR3 bases are TGCGCCAGCAGCCAAGGGGCTAGCGGGAGTACAGATACGCAGTATTTT.

The V gene is TRBV29-1, the J gene TRBJ1-4; 8 nucleotides line up with TRBD1. The CDR3 contains 13 residues. The V gene end was trimmed by 6 bases and the J gene end by 13 bases; junction bases not matched to a gene: 13. The germline V gene has CDR1 SQVTM and CDR2 ANQGSEA. CDR3 bases: TGCAGCGTAAGAAAGGACAGGGAAGGGATACTGTTTTTT. This translates into CSVRKDREGILFF.

This chain links TRBV14 with TRBJ2-7; 10 bases align to TRBD1. The germline CDR1 and CDR2 sequences are SGHDN and FVKESK. CDR3 length: 15 amino acids. Trimming at V came to 4 bases and at J to 0 bases, leaving 3 bases not matched to a gene. This CDR3 is CASSRDRGYSYEQYF. DNA of the CDR3: TGTGCCAGCAGCCGGGACAGGGGATACTCCTACGAGCAGTACTTC. The full variable domain, with the rest looked up from reference TRBV14 and TRBJ2-7, is EAGVTQFPSHSVIEKGQTVTLRCDPISGHDNLYWYRRVMGKEIKFLLHFVKESKQDESGMPNNRFLAERTGGTYSTLKVQPAELEDSGVYFCASSRDRGYSYEQYFGPGTRLTVT.

The CDR3 DNA follows: TGTGCCAGCAGCTTAGTGACGGGTAGCACAGATACGCAGTATTTT. Translation: CASSLVTGSTDTQYF. The V gene is TRBV7-2, the J gene TRBJ2-3; no definite D call. Germline V gives CDR1 SGHTA, CDR2 FQGNSA. Trimming cost V 1 base and J 0 bases, with 8 bases left between them. The CDR3 covers 15 residues.

This chain joins TRBV19 and TRBJ1-5; maybe TRBD1 (6 bases). The V gene lost 5 bases and the J gene lost 2 bases, with 13 bases spanning the gap. This CDR3 has 15 residues. The V gene's germline CDR1 is LNHDA and CDR2 SQIVND (reference sequence). The CDR3 DNA is TGTGCCAGTAGTGTCCAGGGGTTTGGCAATCAGCCCCAGCATTTT. Translating gives CASSVQGFGNQPQHF.

The chain combines TRBV28 with TRBJ1-5, with a weak D call TRBD1 (6 bases). CDR3 length equals 13 residues. Germline CDR1 reads MDHEN; CDR2 reads SYDVKM. Between the trimmed V and J ends, which lost 7 bases and 4 bases, there was a span of 11 bases. The CDR3 loop is CASTTGWNQPQHF. DNA of the CDR3: TGTGCCAGCACCACAGGGTGGAATCAGCCCCAGCATTTT.

This chain links TRBV30 with TRBJ1-6; TRBD1 matches at 11 bases. The V segment lost 2 bases and the J segment 9 bases; nucleotides outside the gene matches: 3. CDR1 GTSNPN and CDR2 SVGIG come from the germline V gene (reference sequence). The CDR3 is made up of 14 amino acids. As DNA, the CDR3 is TGTGCCTGGAGTTGGACAGGGGGCGGTTCACCCCTCCACTTT. Protein product: CAWSWTGGGSPLHF.

The V call is TRBV19, the J call TRBJ1-5, with 7 positions matching TRBD1. V lost 7 bases, J lost 3 bases, and 6 bases stayed unmatched. Looked up from germline, CDR1 is LNHDA and CDR2 is SQIVND (reference sequence). The CDR3 covers 14 residues. This chain's CDR3 is CASTGDRANQPQHF. The CDR3 bases are TGTGCCAGTACCGGCGACAGGGCCAATCAGCCCCAGCATTTT.

The genes are TRBV7-3 and TRBJ2-7, with TRBD2 matching 8 bases. Losses at the gene ends were 4 bases for V and 3 bases for J; bases not matched to a gene: 2. CDR1 and CDR2 from the germline V gene are SGHTA and FQGTGA. This CDR3 has 13 residues. The CDR3 DNA reads as TGTGCCAGCAGCTCGGGGACTAGCTACGAGCAGTACTTC. Translated, it gives CASSSGTSYEQYF.

Comments on this clone: The junction shows a germline mismatch at one end, possibly a read error. V usage is TRBV7-7 and J usage is TRBJ2-1, with D perhaps matching TRBD2 (6 bases). The V gene's germline CDR1 is SSHAT and CDR2 FNYEAQ (reference sequence). The CDR3 has 12 residues. CDR3 region: CASSLAAGEQFF. Here the CDR3 DNA reads TGTGCTAGCAGCTTAGCGGCGGGAGAGCAGTTCTTC.

V usage is TRBV30 and J usage is TRBJ2-3; 9 bases align to TRBD2. Per the germline V gene, CDR1 is GTSNPN and CDR2 is SVGIG (reference sequence). Trimming cost V 0 bases and J 2 bases; bases outside gene matches: 3. This CDR3 has 15 amino acids. The CDR3 spells CAWSVASGTTDTQYF. CDR3 coding DNA: TGTGCCTGGAGTGTGGCTAGCGGGACCACAGATACGCAGTATTTT.

This chain joins TRBV28 and TRBJ1-2, with D perhaps matching TRBD1 (5 bases). Trimming removed 3 bases at V and 6 bases at J, with 5 bases between. The CDR3 length is 11 residues. CDR1 and CDR2 (germline): MDHEN, SYDVKM. CDR3 coding DNA: TGTGCCAGCAGTTTGACAGATGGCTACACCTTC. Translating gives CASSLTDGYTF.

In its sample, this clone was seen a few times. CDR3 coding DNA: TGTGCCAGCAGTCCACCGACAGGGGGGTCCTACGAGCAGTACTTC. Protein sequence: CASSPPTGGSYEQYF. V gene TRBV6-5 combines with J gene TRBJ2-5, with 9 bases lining up with TRBD1. Judging by the DNA end, TRBJ2-7 fits better; the J call may be wrong. The CDR3 length is 15 residues. CDR1 is MNHEY, CDR2 SVGAGI, per germline.

This clone was detected only a few times. The chain has TRBV7-2 and TRBJ1-5; 10 nucleotides agree with TRBD1. The CDR3 loop spans 15 amino acids. Germline V gene sequence: CDR1 SGHTA, CDR2 FQGNSA. With 5 bases clipped from V and 7 bases from J, the junction kept 8 bases outside the gene matches. Written as DNA, the CDR3 is TGTGCCAGCAGCCTGACAGGGGGCGGGTGGCAGCCCCAGCATTTT. Its protein is CASSLTGGGWQPQHF.

This clone occurred once. The V call is TRBV19, the J call TRBJ2-5; 7 positions match TRBD1. The CDR3 loop spans 13 amino acids. Trimming took 5 bases from V and 5 from J; bases not matched to a gene: 5. CDR1 is LNHDA and CDR2 is SQIVND in the germline V gene (reference sequence). The CDR3 is CASSPGQRETQYF. CDR3 coding DNA: TGTGCCAGTAGTCCGGGACAGAGGGAGACCCAGTACTTC.

The chain combines TRBV10-1 with TRBJ1-1; D perhaps matches TRBD1 (5 bases). This CDR3 has 13 residues. With 4 bases removed from V and 2 bases from J, the gap between germline ends came to 8 bases. Germline assignment: CDR1 WNHNN and CDR2 SYGVQD (reference sequence). The CDR3 DNA reads as TGCGCCAGCAGTGCGCAGGGAAACACTGAAGCTTTCTTT. Its protein product is CASSAQGNTEAFF.

This clone has a handful of counts. The rearrangement links TRBV11-2 to TRBJ1-5; D is uncertain. The CDR3 spans 14 residues. The V end lost 3 bases, the J end lost 1 base, and 7 bases lay between the germline ends. Germline V gives CDR1 SGHAT, CDR2 FQNNGV. In nucleotides, the CDR3 is TGTGCCAGCAGCTTGGGGAGGAGCAATCAGCCCCAGCATTTT. Translated: CASSLGRSNQPQHF. Variable domain in full (rest from reference TRBV11-2 and TRBJ1-5): EAGVAQSPRYKIIEKRQSVAFWCNPISGHATLYWYQQILGQGPKLLIQFQNNGVVDDSQLPKDRFSAERLKGVDSTLKIQPAKLEDSAVYLCASSLGRSNQPQHFGDGTRLSIL.